This T cell receptor (beta chain) was obtained from a study of CD8 T cells in Susac syndrome (dated 2019 in TCRdb). Study-level background: The study used repertoire sequencing to test whether antigen drove CD8+ T cell activation and differentiation in Susac syndrome. The clonality of the CD8+ T cell repertoire was compared across over 10 healthy donors, some 14 Susac syndrome patients and under 18 multiple sclerosis patients. Broad study findings and their caveats: The study acknowledged that relatively few individuals were included in the TCR sequencing and HLA analysis.

RNA was extracted with the RNeasy kit and about 0.5 to 1 ug was reverse transcribed using random hexamers. The immunoSEQ multiplex PCR assay, covering 54 Vbeta and 13 Jbeta segments, was used to amplify TCR beta CDR3 regions. PCR amplification bias was corrected using a synthetic template baseline for primer optimization and computational correction. The authors' pipeline ran thus. Only productive sequences were kept, with reads annotated to V, D and J genes according to IMGT and analyzed in immunoSEQ Analyzer. Clonality was computed as one minus Shannon entropy normalized by log2 of the number of productive unique sequences. For each patient and control, public and private clones were evaluated within the 100 most prevalent clones. Clones were defined as Susac-specific when absent from the healthy and MS cohorts, from over 950 published viral clones and from other ImmuneACCESS disease sequences. The public reads were reanalyzed by TCRdb: fastp trimming at Q25, MiXCR alignment, in-frame beta chains only. Each entry is one CDR3 protein sequence, shown with its most common DNA and genes. These V and J calls are TCRdb output, not the study's own analysis. Present in this sample are 250,000 to 300,000 distinct CDR3 sequences, 65% to 90% of which were seen just once. The ten most abundant clones make up around 0.2% of the sample.

High-throughput TCR beta sequencing profiled peripheral blood CD8+ and CD4+ T cells from healthy donors, Susac syndrome patients and multiple sclerosis patients. Treatment-naive patients with stable or active relapsing-remitting disease fulfilling revised McDonald criteria were used as multiple sclerosis controls. Bulk CD8+ and CD4+ T cells were purified by magnetic negative isolation, while CD8+ TEMRA cells were enriched using FACS. Blood was collected in EDTA tubes and processed within 24 hours, with PBMCs isolated through density gradient centrifugation. PBMCs intended for TCR sequencing were frozen in liquid nitrogen and were later thawed in a 37 degrees C water bath. The sorted or isolated CD4+, CD8+ and CD8+ TEMRA cells reached a purity of at least 90%. Regarding this clonotype: What this receptor recognizes is not known. No qualities accompany the bases; no much larger clone lies one base away.

This clonotype was sampled from a human donor with multiple sclerosis. Specimen: CD8+ T cells from PBMCs.

The sequenced DNA is TGTGCCAGCACGACCGTGGGGGAGGAAGCTAACTATGGCTACACCTTC. It codes for CASTTVGEEANYGYTF. Rearrangement joined TRBV3-1 to TRBJ1-2, and the D gene may be TRBD1, 5 bases matching. The CDR3, from cysteine to phenylalanine, totals 16 residues. Of all the DNA, just the CDR3 is kept, 48 bases in frame from base 1. V and J are truncated by 7 bases and 0 bases respectively, leaving an intervening sequence of 18 bases. Looking up the germline V gene (reference sequence) yields CDR1 LGHDT and CDR2 YNNKEL.